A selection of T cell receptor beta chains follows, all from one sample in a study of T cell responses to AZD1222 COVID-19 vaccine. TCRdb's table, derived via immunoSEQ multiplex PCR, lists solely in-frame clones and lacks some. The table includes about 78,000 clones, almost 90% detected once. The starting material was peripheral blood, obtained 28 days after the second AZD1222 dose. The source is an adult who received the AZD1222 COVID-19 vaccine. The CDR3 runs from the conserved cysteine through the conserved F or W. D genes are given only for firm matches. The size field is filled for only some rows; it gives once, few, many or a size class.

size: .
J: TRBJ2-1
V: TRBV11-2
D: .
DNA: TGTGCCAGCAGTAGGGTCAATGAGCAGTTCTTC
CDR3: CASSRVNEQFF

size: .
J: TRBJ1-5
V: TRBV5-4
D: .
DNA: TGTGCCAGCAGCTTGGAAGGGCGGGGCCCCCAGCATTTT
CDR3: CASSLEGRGPQHF

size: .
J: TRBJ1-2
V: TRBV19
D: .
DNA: TGTGCCAGTAGTATAACAGGGTATGGCTACACCTTC
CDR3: CASSITGYGYTF

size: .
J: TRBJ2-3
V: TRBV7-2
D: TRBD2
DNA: TGTGCCAGCAGCTACTTCCCTAGCGGGGGCCAGAGGGGTACGCAGTATTTT
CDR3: CASSYFPSGGQRGTQYF

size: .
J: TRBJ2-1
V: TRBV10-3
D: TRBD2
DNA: TGTGCCATCAGTGAGTCGATAGCGGGGGCCAATGAGCAGTTCTTC
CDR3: CAISESIAGANEQFF

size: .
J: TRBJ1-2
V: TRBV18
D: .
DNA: TGTGCCAGCTCACCTAACGGGAACTATGGCTACACCTTC
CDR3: CASSPNGNYGYTF

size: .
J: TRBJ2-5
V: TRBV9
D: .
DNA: TGTGCCAGCAGCCCCCGGGACACCGTCGCAGAGACCCAGTACTTC
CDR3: CASSPRDTVAETQYF

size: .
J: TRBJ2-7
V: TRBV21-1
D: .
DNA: TGTGCCAGCAGCAAGGTAGGAGAGCAGTACTTC
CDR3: CASSKVGEQYF

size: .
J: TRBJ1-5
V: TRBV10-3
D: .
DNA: TGTGCCATCAGTGCCGGATATAGCAATCAGCCCCAGCATTTT
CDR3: CAISAGYSNQPQHF

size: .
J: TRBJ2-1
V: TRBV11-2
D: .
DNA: TGTGCCAGCAGCGCTCAACCCGGGAACAATGAGCAGTTCTTC
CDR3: CASSAQPGNNEQFF

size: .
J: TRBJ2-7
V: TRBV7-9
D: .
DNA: TGTGCCAGCAGCTTTATACGGAAAGAGCAGTACTTC
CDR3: CASSFIRKEQYF

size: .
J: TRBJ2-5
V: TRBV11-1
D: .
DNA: TGTGCCAGCAGCCTACGGGAGAGGGAGACCCAGTACTTC
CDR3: CASSLRERETQYF

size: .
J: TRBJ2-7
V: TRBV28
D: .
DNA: TGTGCCAGCAGCCCCGGGTCATCCTACGAGCAGTACTTC
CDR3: CASSPGSSYEQYF

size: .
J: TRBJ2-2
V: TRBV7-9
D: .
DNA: TGTGCCAGCAGCCCACATACCACCGGGGAGCTGTTTTTT
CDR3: CASSPHTTGELFF

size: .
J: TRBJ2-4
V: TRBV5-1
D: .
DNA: TGCGCCAGCAGCTGGCAGGGGATTGGGGACATTCAGTACTTC
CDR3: CASSWQGIGDIQYF

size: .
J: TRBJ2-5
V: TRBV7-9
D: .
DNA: TGTGCCAGCAGCTTATGGGGGACCGAGGAGACCCAGTACTTC
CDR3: CASSLWGTEETQYF

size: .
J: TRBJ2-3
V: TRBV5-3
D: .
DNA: TGTGCCAGAAGCTTGGGGACTAGCACAGATACGCAGTATTTT
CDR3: CARSLGTSTDTQYF

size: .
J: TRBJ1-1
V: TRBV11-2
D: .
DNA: TGTGCCAGCATCACGGGGGTGAACACTGAAGCTTTCTTT
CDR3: CASITGVNTEAFF

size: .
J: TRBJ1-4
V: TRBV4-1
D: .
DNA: TGCGCCAGCAGCCCACCTTCGGGGGCAAGGGAAAAACTGTTTTTT
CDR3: CASSPPSGAREKLFF

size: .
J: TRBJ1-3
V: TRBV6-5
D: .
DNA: TGTGCCAGCAGTTACGGTGGACTCTCTGGAAACACCATATATTTT
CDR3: CASSYGGLSGNTIYF

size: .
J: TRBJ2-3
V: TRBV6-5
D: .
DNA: TGTGCCAGCAGTTACTCGAAGCTTAACACAGATACGCAGTATTTT
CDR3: CASSYSKLNTDTQYF

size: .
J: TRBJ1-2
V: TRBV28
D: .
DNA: TGTGCCAGCAGTTTTGGGGGTGGCTACACCTTC
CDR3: CASSFGGGYTF

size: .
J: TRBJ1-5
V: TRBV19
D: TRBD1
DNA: TGTGCCACCTCGGGACAGAAAGCACAGCCCCAGCATTTT
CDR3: CATSGQKAQPQHF

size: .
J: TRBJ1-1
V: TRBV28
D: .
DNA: TGTGCCAGCAGGTGGGCGACGAACACTGAAGCTTTCTTT
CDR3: CASRWATNTEAFF

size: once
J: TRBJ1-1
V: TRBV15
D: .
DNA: TGTGCCACCAGCAGAATTCCGGGCACTGAAGCTTTCTTT
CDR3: CATSRIPGTEAFF

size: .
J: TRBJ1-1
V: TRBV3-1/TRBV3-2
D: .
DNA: TGTGCCAGCAGCCAAGTTGGGGGCGAGACTGAAGCTTTCTTT
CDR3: CASSQVGGETEAFF

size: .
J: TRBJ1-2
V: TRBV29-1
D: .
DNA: TGCAGCGTCCACACCAGGGAATTAAACGGTACTAACTATGGCTACACCTTC
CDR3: CSVHTRELNGTNYGYTF

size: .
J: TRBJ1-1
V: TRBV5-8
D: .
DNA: TGTGCCAGCAGCTTGGGGGCCACTGAAGCTTTCTTT
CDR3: CASSLGATEAFF

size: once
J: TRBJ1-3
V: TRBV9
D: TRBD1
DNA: TGTGCCAGCAGCGGGTCCGGGACAGGGACCGGAAACACCATATATTTT
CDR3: CASSGSGTGTGNTIYF

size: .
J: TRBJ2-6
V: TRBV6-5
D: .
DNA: TGTGCCAGCAGTTGGACGCCACTCTCTGGGGCCAACGTCCTGACTTTC
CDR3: CASSWTPLSGANVLTF

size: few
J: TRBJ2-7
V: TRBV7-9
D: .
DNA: TGTGCCAGCAGCTTAGAAGTGGTCGGTGGAGAGCAGTACTTC
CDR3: CASSLEVVGGEQYF

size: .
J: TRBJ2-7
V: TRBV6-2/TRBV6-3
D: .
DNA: TGTGCCAGCAGTTACCCTTCCTACGAGCAGTACTTC
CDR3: CASSYPSYEQYF

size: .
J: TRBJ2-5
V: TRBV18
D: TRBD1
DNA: TGTGCCAGCTCACCAATGACAGGGTTCCAAGAGACCCAGTACTTC
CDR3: CASSPMTGFQETQYF

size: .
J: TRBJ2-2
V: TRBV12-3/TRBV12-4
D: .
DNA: TGTGCCAGCAGCTCAGGGGCCGGGGAGCTGTTTTTT
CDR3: CASSSGAGELFF

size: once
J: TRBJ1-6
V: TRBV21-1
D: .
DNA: TGTGCCAGCAGCACACGCTCAACACCTCGGGACAGGGTAAATTCACCCCTCCACTTT
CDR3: CASSTRSTPRDRVNSPLHF

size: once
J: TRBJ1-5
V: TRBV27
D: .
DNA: TGTGCCAGCAGTTTTATCAGTGGTGTAGATCAGCCCCAGCATTTT
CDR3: CASSFISGVDQPQHF

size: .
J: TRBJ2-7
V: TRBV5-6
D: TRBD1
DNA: TGTGCCAGCAGCCCTCCGGGGACAGGGGACGACGAGCAGTACTTC
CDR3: CASSPPGTGDDEQYF

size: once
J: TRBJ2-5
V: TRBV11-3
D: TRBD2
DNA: TGTGCCAGCAGCCCGGGACTAGCGGGTGGTGGGACCCAGTACTTC
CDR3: CASSPGLAGGGTQYF

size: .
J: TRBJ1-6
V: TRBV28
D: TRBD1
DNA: TGTGCCAGCAGTTACGGAGACAGGGGAGGATCCTATAATTCACCCCTCCACTTT
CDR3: CASSYGDRGGSYNSPLHF

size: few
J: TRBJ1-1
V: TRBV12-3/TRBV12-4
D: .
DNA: TGTGCCAGCGGCTCAGGGGTTTCCACTGAAGCTTTCTTT
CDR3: CASGSGVSTEAFF

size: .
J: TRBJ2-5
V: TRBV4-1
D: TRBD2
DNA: TGCGCCAGCAGCCAAGTCCTAGCGGGGGGTTTCGGAGAGACCCAGTACTTC
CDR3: CASSQVLAGGFGETQYF

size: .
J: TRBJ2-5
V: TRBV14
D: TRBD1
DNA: TGTGCCAGCAGCCAAGCAATAGGGGGCCTCCAAGAGACCCAGTACTTC
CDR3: CASSQAIGGLQETQYF

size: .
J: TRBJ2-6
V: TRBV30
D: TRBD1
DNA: TGTGCCTGGGACAGGGGGCTTCCAAGCTCTGGGGCCAACGTCCTGACTTTC
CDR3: CAWDRGLPSSGANVLTF

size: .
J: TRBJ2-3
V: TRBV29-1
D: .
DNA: TGCAGCGTTGAAGGGTCCCCCACAGATACGCAGTATTTT
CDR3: CSVEGSPTDTQYF

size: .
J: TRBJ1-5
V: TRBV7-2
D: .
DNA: TGTGCCAGCAGCTTAGTCGGTTCAGGTCATAGCAATCAGCCCCAGCATTTT
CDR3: CASSLVGSGHSNQPQHF